The clone carrying this T cell receptor (beta chain) was recorded once. The antigen remains undetermined. The data were taken from a study of long-term antiretroviral therapy in people with HIV. Whole-study findings and limits: Adherence to ART, viral resistance and therapy changes lacked any data.

Samples were assayed with immunoSEQ v3.0 at survey level. Measured with immunoSEQ multiplex PCR; TCRdb has only the in-frame clones, and not every one. The sample has 25,000 to 30,000 clones, under 90% seen once. Between the trimmed V and J ends, which lost 5 bases and 7 bases, there was a span of 18 bases. In germline, CDR1 is SGHTA, CDR2 FQGNSA. This CDR3 region has 15 residues. This chain joins TRBV7-2 and TRBJ1-5, with TRBD1 as a possible D gene (5 bases). The receptor was isolated from a middle-aged man with HIV. The material sequenced was unsorted PBMCs, taken 4.8 to 5 years after starting antiretroviral therapy. CDR3 sequence (DNA): TGTGCCAGCAGCACCCGTAGCCAGGGAATACAGCCCCAGCATTTT. Translated: CASSTRSQGIQPQHF.